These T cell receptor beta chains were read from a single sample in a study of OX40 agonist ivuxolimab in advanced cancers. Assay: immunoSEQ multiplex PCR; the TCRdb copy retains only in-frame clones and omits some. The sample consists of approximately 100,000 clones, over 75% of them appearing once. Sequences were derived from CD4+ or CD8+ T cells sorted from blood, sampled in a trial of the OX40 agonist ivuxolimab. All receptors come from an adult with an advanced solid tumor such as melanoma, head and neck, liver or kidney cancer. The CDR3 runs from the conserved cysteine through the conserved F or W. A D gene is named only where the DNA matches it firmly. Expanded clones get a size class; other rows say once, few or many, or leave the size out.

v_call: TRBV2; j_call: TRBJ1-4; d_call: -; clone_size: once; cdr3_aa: CASSEWAEGEKLFF; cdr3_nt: TGTGCCAGCAGTGAATGGGCAGAGGGGGAAAAACTGTTTTTT
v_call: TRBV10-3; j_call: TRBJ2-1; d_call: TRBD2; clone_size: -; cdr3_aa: CAISAKTSGSSHEQFF; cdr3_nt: TGTGCCATCAGTGCAAAGACTAGCGGGAGTTCCCATGAGCAGTTCTTC
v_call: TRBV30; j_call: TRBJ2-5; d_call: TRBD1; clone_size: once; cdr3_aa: CALTRDRGRETQYF; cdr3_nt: TGTGCCCTGACGAGGGACAGGGGTCGTGAGACCCAGTACTTC
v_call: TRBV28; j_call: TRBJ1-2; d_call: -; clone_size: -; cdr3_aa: CASSPGGRYTF; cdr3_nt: TGTGCCAGCAGCCCCGGCGGGCGCTACACCTTC
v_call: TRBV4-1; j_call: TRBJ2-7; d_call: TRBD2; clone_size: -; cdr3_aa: CASSQAGTSVYEQYF; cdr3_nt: TGCGCCAGCAGCCAGGCCGGGACTAGCGTTTACGAGCAGTACTTC
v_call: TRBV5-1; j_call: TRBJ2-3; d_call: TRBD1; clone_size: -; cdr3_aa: CASSLALGTVDTQYF; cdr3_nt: TGCGCCAGCAGCTTGGCCCTTGGGACAGTAGATACGCAGTATTTT
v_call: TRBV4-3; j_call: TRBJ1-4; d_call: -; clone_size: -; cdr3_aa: CASSRQTTRGWGANEKLFF; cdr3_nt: TGCGCCAGCAGCCGACAGACCACCAGGGGATGGGGTGCTAATGAAAAACTGTTTTTT
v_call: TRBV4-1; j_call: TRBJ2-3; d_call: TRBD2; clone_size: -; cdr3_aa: CASSQLAGGTDTQYF; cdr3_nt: TGCGCCAGCAGCCAATTAGCGGGGGGCACAGATACGCAGTATTTT
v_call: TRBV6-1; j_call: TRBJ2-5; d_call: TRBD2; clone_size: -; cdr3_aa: CASSERLAGGPMSETQYF; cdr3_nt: TGTGCCAGCAGTGAGAGACTAGCGGGAGGGCCGATGTCGGAGACCCAGTACTTC
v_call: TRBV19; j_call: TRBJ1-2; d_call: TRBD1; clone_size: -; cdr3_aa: CASSPRGRDYGYTF; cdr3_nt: TGTGCCAGTAGCCCCAGGGGGCGGGACTATGGCTACACCTTC
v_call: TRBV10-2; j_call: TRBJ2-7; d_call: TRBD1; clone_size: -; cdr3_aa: CASGDRGNYEQYF; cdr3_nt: TGCGCCAGCGGGGACAGGGGGAACTACGAGCAGTACTTC
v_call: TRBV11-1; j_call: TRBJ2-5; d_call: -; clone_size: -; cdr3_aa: CASSRRLTTATQYF; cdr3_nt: TGTGCCAGCAGCAGACGGTTGACCACAGCGACCCAGTACTTC
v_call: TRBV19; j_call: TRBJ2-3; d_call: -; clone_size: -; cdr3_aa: CASSMQALLSTDTQYF; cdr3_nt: TGTGCCAGTAGTATGCAGGCCCTGCTGAGCACAGATACGCAGTATTTT
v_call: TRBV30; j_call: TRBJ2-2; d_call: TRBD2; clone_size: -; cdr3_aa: CAWSAGGLAKGTGELFF; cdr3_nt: TGTGCCTGGAGTGCCGGGGGACTAGCTAAAGGTACCGGGGAGCTGTTTTTT
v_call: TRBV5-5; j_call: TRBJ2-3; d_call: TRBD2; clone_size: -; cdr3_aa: CASSLKREGTDTQYF; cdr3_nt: TGTGCCAGCAGCTTGAAGCGGGAAGGAACCGATACGCAGTATTTT
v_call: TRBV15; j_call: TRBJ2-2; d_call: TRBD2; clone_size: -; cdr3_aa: CATSEGEAGATGELFF; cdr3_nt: TGTGCCACCAGCGAGGGGGAAGCGGGGGCCACCGGGGAGCTGTTTTTT
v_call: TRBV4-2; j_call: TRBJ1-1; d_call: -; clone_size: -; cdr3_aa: CASSQEMTRSGTEAFF; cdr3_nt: TGTGCCAGCAGCCAAGAAATGACCCGGTCGGGCACTGAAGCTTTCTTT
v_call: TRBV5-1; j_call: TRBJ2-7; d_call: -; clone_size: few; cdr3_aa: CASSLPTARLGEQYF; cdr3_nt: TGCGCCAGCAGCTTGCCCACAGCCCGATTAGGCGAGCAGTACTTC
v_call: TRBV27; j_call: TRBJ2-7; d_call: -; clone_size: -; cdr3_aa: CASSSTSGGSYEQYF; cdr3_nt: TGTGCCAGCAGTTCCACTAGTGGAGGCTCCTACGAGCAGTACTTC
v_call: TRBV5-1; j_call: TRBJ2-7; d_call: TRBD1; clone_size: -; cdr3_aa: CASSIGTVTYEQYF; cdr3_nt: TGCGCCAGCAGCATCGGGACAGTCACCTACGAGCAGTACTTC
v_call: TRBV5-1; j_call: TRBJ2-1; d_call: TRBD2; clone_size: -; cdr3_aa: CASSLVAGGGNEQFF; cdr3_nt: TGCGCCAGCAGCTTGGTGGCGGGAGGTGGCAATGAGCAGTTCTTC
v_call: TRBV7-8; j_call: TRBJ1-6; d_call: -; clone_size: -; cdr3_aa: CASSSASGVANSPLHF; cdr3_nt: TGTGCCAGCAGTTCAGCTTCAGGGGTGGCGAATTCACCCCTCCACTTT
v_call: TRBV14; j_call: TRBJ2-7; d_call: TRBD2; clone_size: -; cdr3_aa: CASSLLTSGYGEQYF; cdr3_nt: TGTGCCAGCAGCCTGCTGACTAGCGGTTATGGCGAGCAGTACTTC
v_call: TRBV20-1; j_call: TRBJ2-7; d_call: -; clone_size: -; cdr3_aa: CSANNHHEQYF; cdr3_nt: TGCAGTGCTAACAACCACCACGAGCAGTACTTC
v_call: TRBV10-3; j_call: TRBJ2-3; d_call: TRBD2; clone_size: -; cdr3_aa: CAITELAGSTDTQYF; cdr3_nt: TGTGCCATCACCGAGCTAGCGGGAAGCACAGATACGCAGTATTTT
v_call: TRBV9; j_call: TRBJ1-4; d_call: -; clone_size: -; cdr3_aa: CASSVGGAQEKLFF; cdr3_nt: TGTGCCAGCAGCGTAGGGGGGGCGCAAGAAAAACTGTTTTTT
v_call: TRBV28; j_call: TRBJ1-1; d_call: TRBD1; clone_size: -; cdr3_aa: CASSPPGQVYEAFF; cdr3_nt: TGTGCCAGCAGTCCCCCGGGACAGGTTTATGAAGCTTTCTTT
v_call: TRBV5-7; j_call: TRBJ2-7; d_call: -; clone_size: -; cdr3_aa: CASIRRDVYYEQYF; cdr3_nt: TGTGCCAGCATTCGGAGGGACGTCTACTACGAGCAGTACTTC